The clone carrying this T cell receptor beta chain was counted only a few times. This sample was included in a study of cytomegalovirus exposure and HLA in healthy donors. The length of the CDR3 is 16 residues. J was trimmed by 2 bases and V by 1 base; bases with no gene match: 7. Germline V gene sequence: CDR1 MNHNS, CDR2 SASEGT. PCR involved 60 Vbeta and 13 Jbeta primers. Profiled with immunoSEQ multiplex PCR; TCRdb holds only in-frame clones, not every one. Of just under 95,000 clones listed, roughly 80% were seen once; the top ten hold less than 9.5%. The specimen sequenced was PBMCs. This TCR was sampled from a man between 45 and 60 years old in good health and CMV-seropositive. V gene TRBV6-1 combines with J gene TRBJ2-7; TRBD2 matches 8 bases. CDR3 DNA: TGTGCCAGCAGTGAAGAGCCGGGAGGGTCGGCCTACGAGCAGTACTTC. Protein sequence: CASSEEPGGSAYEQYF.